These 8 T cell receptor beta chains were all obtained from the same sample, sequenced in a study of early T cells in non-severe SARS-CoV-2 infection. TCRdb ran MiXCR on the 5' RACE reads and lists one entry per CDR3 protein. The table lists approximately 43,000 distinct CDR3 sequences, around 6.8% of them singletons. Sequenced: whole blood. The source of these receptors is an adult who was a healthcare worker with PCR-confirmed SARS-CoV-2 infection or an uninfected control (not recorded which).

This clonotype is judged medium-sized. The chain has TRBV7-2 and TRBJ1-2; no definite D call. V was shortened by 1 base and J by 2 bases, with 5 bases between the two germline ends. The CDR3 covers 13 residues. CDR1 SGHTA and CDR2 FQGNSA come from the germline V gene. This CDR3 reads CASSLGRNYGYTF. Here the CDR3 DNA reads TGTGCCAGCAGCTTAGGGCGAAACTATGGCTACACCTTC.

This clonotype was counted a few times. The chain couples TRBV2 to TRBJ1-6; D gene unclear. The CDR3 is 13 residues long. Looked up from germline, CDR1 is SNHLY and CDR2 is FYNNEI. V was trimmed by 7 bases and J by 11 bases, leaving 15 bases between them. The CDR3 DNA sequence: TGTGCCAGCACTTCCGCGCACCGGACACCCCTCCACTTT. It yields the protein CASTSAHRTPLHF. Based on the CDR3 plus reference TRBV2 and TRBJ1-6, the full variable domain is EPEVTQTPSHQVTQMGQEVILRCVPISNHLYFYWYRQILGQKVEFLVSFYNNEISEKSEIFDDQFSVERPDGSNFTLKIRSTKLEDSAMYFCASTSAHRTPLHFGNGTRLTVT.

This clonotype was detected a few times. V is TRBV20-1 and J is TRBJ2-1; the D gene is possibly TRBD1 (6 bases). Germline lookup yields CDR1 DFQATT and CDR2 SNEGSKA (reference sequence). V dropped 1 base and J dropped 4 bases, with 14 bases sitting between them. This CDR3 comprises 15 residues. CDR3 in DNA: TGCAGTGCTAGAGCGATAGGACAGCTATACAATGAGCAGTTCTTC. Protein sequence: CSARAIGQLYNEQFF.

In its sample, this clonotype was seen many times. The V and J genes are TRBV28 and TRBJ2-7; a weak D match, TRBD1 (6 bases). V gave up 4 bases and J gave up 2 bases, with 15 bases separating them. CDR3 length: 15 amino acids. CDR1 is MDHEN and CDR2 is SYDVKM in the germline V gene. The CDR3 nucleotides are TGTGCCAGCAGTTGGCAGTCCAGGGGAACCTACGAGCAGTACTTC. Translated: CASSWQSRGTYEQYF.

The CDR3 DNA reads TGTGCCAGCTCACCGTACCAGGGAGATGAGCAGTTCTTC. It codes for CASSPYQGDEQFF. The chain recombines TRBV18 with TRBJ2-1; D could derive from TRBD1 or TRBD2 (5 bases each). The length of the CDR3 is 13 residues. Trimming cost V 3 bases and J 8 bases, with 11 bases left between them. Per the germline V gene, CDR1 is KGHSH and CDR2 is LQKENI.

The chain links TRBV10-2 to TRBJ1-1; D not resolved. The germline V and J ends were trimmed by 3 bases and 10 bases, with 18 bases remaining between them. The CDR3 is 14 residues long. The germline gives CDR1 WSHSY, CDR2 SAAADI. The CDR3 nucleotides are TGCGCCAGCAGTGACCCGAATCACTTTTCTCTAGCTTTCTTT. Its translation is CASSDPNHFSLAFF.

This clonotype was detected ten times or more. The chain carries TRBV29-1 and TRBJ1-1, with D perhaps matching TRBD1 (5 bases). The CDR3 spans 14 residues. Germline assignment: CDR1 SQVTM and CDR2 ANQGSEA. V lost 7 bases and J 1 base, leaving 16 bases between the germline ends. The CDR3: CSATRDRTNTEAFF. CDR3 bases: TGCAGCGCCACCCGCGACAGAACGAACACTGAAGCTTTCTTT.

This clonotype showed up many times. The genes are TRBV7-2 and TRBJ1-4, with D possibly matching TRBD1 (5 bases). The germline gives CDR1 SGHTA, CDR2 FQGNSA. Trimming removed 1 base from V and 6 bases from J, with 18 bases in between. The CDR3 loop spans 17 amino acids. The CDR3, as DNA: TGTGCCAGCAGCTTAGAGACAGCAACGAGGGGATATGAAAAACTGTTTTTT. Translating gives CASSLETATRGYEKLFF. Complete variable domain (other parts from reference TRBV7-2 and TRBJ1-4): GAGVSQSPSNKVTEKGKDVELRCDPISGHTALYWYRQSLGQGLEFLIYFQGNSAPDKSGLPSDRFSAERTGGSVSTLTIQRTQQEDSAVYLCASSLETATRGYEKLFFGSGTQLSVL.